The 5 T cell receptor beta chains below come from one sample, sequenced in a study of regulatory T cells in long-lasting Graves disease. HTBI primers from iRepertoire and Arm-PCR of CDR3 regions yielded the TCR beta libraries. TCRdb reprocessed the multiplex PCR reads via MiXCR and lists one record per CDR3 protein. The sample consists of some 420,000 distinct CDR3 sequences, 22% of them appearing once. Time point noted: persistent/refractory GD, antithyroid drugs over 5 years with positive TRAb. Preparation of the TCR library used RNA extracted from PBMCs. Sample: peripheral blood mononuclear cells (PBMCs), taken when the disease was refractory, from a patient treated with antithyroid drugs. The receptors here all came from a female donor with Graves disease.

This clonotype was seen just once. Since a much larger clone is just one base distant, this may be a read error. The chain recombines TRBV6-2 or TRBV6-3 with TRBJ1-2; a possible D gene is TRBD1 (5 bases). The CDR3 has 14 residues. Trimming shortened V by 5 bases and J by 4 bases, and 14 bases separated the two germline ends. Germline values: CDR1 MNHEY, CDR2 SVGEGT. The CDR3 coding sequence is TGTGCCAGCAGTATTCTACGGGGCGGCTATGGCTACACCTTC. Its translation is CASSILRGGYGYTF.

This clonotype occurred many times. J is TRBJ1-2 and V is TRBV10-3, with TRBD1 matching over 8 bases. Germline V gene lookup returns CDR1 ENHRY and CDR2 SYGVKD. Trimming cost V 2 bases and J 7 bases; bases outside gene matches: 3. The CDR3 is 13 residues long. The CDR3 nucleotides read TGTGCCATCAGTGAGCCTGGACAGGGTGGCTACACCTTC. Translated, it gives CAISEPGQGGYTF.

Points on this clonotype: At one end the junction does not follow the germline gene, possibly because of a read error. The chain combines TRBV9 with TRBJ1-2; D might be TRBD1 (6 bases). The V gene's germline CDR1 is SGDLS and CDR2 YYNGEE. The CDR3 sequence is 16 residues long. The CDR3 region is CASSRDLIQGQGGYTF. The CDR3 bases are TGCGCCAGCAGCCGAGACCTAATACAGGGCCAGGGTGGCTACACCTTC. The variable domain in full, with the rest retrieved from reference TRBV9 and TRBJ1-2, is DSGVTQTPKHLITATGQRVTLRCSPRSGDLSVYWYQQSLDQGLQFLIQYYNGEERAKGNILERFSAQQFPDLHSELNLSSLELGDSALYFCASSRDLIQGQGGYTFGSGTRLTVV.

The chain links TRBV20-1 to TRBJ2-7; unclear D gene. The germline CDR1 and CDR2 sequences are DFQATT and SNEGSKA (reference sequence). The ends were cut back, 6 bases at V and 2 bases at J, with 14 bases in the middle. The CDR3 runs 13 residues. The CDR3 DNA sequence: TGCAGTGCCCCACGCGGTAGCACCTACGAGCAGTACTTC. This gives the protein CSAPRGSTYEQYF.

The chain links TRBV18 to TRBJ2-1, with 8 positions matching TRBD1. The CDR3 extends over 15 amino acids. The J segment lost 8 bases and the V segment lost 0 bases, leaving 6 bases of the junction unmatched. Germline V gives CDR1 KGHSH, CDR2 LQKENI. DNA for the CDR3: TGTGCCAGCTCACCACCGCGGCAGGGGGCCGATGAGCAGTTCTTC. This translates into CASSPPRQGADEQFF. Supplemented by reference TRBV18 and TRBJ2-1, the full variable domain reads NAGVMQNPRHLVRRRGQEARLRCSPMKGHSHVYWYRQLPEEGLKFMVYLQKENIIDESGMPKERFSAEFPKEGPSILRIQQVVRGDSAAYFCASSPPRQGADEQFFGPGTRLTVL.